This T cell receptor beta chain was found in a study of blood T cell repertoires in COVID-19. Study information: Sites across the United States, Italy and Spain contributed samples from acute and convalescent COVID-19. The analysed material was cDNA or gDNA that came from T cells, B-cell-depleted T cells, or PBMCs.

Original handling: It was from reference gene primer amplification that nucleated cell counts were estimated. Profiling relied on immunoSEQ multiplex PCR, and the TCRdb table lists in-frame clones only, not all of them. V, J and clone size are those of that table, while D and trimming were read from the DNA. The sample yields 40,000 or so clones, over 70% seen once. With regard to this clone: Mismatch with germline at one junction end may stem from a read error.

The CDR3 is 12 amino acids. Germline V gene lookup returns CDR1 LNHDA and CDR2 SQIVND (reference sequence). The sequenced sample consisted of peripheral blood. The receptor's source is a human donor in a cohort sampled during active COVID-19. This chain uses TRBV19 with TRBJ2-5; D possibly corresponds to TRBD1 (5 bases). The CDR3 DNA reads TGTGCCAGCAGTAAGGGGTACGAGACCCAGTACTTC. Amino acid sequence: CASSKGYETQYF.